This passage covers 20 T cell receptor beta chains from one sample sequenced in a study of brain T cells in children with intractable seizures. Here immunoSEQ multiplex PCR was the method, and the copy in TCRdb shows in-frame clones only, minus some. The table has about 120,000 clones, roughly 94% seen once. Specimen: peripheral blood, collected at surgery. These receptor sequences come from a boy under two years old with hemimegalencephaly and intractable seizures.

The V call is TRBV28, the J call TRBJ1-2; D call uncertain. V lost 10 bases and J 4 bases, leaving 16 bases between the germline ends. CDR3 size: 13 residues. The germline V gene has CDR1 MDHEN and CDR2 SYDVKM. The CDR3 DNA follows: TGTGCCACCCAGAAGGGCTGGGGCTATGGCTACACCTTC. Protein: CATQKGWGYGYTF.

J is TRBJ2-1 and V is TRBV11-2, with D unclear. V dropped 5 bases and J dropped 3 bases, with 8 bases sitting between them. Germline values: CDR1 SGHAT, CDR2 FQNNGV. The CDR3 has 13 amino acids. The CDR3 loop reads CASSLGIYNEQFF. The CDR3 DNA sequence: TGTGCCAGCAGCCTGGGGATCTACAATGAGCAGTTCTTC.

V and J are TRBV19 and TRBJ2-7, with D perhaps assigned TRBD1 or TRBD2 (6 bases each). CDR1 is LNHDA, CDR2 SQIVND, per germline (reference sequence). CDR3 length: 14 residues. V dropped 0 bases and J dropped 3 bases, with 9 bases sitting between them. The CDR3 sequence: CASSIEQGGYEQYF. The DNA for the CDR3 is TGTGCCAGTAGTATAGAACAGGGAGGCTACGAGCAGTACTTC.

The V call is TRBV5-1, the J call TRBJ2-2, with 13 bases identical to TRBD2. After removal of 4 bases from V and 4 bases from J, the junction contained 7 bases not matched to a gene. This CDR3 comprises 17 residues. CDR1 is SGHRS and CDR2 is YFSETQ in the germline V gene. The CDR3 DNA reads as TGCGCCAGCAGCACCGGACTAGCGGGAGATCGCACCGGGGAGCTGTTTTTT. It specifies CASSTGLAGDRTGELFF.

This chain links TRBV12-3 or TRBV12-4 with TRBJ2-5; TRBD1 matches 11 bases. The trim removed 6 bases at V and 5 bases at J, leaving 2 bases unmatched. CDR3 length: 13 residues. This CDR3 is CASSRTGGETQYF. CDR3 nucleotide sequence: TGTGCCAGCAGCAGGACAGGGGGCGAGACCCAGTACTTC.

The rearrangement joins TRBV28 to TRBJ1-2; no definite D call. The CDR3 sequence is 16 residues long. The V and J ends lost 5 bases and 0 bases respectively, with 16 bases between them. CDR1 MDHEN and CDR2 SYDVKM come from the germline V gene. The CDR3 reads CASSPLQIRANYGYTF. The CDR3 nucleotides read TGTGCCAGCAGTCCACTCCAGATCCGAGCTAACTATGGCTACACCTTC.

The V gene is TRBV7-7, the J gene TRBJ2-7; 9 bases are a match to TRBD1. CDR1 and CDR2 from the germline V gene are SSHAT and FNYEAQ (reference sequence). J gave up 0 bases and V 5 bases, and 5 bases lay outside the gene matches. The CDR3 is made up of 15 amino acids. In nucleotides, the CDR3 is TGTGCCAGCAGCCCCGGGACAGGGAGCTCCTACGAGCAGTACTTC. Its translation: CASSPGTGSSYEQYF.

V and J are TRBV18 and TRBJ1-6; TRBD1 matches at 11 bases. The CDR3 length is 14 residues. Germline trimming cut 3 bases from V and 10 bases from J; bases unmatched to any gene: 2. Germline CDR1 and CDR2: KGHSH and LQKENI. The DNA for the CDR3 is TGTGCCAGCTCACCGGACAGGGGGCTCTCACCCCTCCACTTT. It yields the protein CASSPDRGLSPLHF.

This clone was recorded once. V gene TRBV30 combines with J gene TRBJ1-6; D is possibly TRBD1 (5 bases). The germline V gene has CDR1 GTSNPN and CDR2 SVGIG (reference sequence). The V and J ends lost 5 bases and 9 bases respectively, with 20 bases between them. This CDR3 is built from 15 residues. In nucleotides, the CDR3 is TGTGCCTGGCAACCGGGCCCCGGGGGAGGTTCACCCCTCCACTTT. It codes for CAWQPGPGGGSPLHF. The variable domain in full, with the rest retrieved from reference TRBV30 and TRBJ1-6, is SQTIHQWPATLVQPVGSPLSLECTVEGTSNPNLYWYRQAAGRGLQLLFYSVGIGQISSEVPQNLSASRPQDRQFILSSKKLLLSDSGFYLCAWQPGPGGGSPLHFGNGTRLTVT.

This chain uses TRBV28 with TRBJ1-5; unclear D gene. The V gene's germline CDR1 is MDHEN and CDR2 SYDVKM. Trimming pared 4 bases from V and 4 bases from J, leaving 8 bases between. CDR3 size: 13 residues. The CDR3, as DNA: TGTGCCAGCAGTTGGGTGACAAATCAGCCCCAGCATTTT. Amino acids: CASSWVTNQPQHF.

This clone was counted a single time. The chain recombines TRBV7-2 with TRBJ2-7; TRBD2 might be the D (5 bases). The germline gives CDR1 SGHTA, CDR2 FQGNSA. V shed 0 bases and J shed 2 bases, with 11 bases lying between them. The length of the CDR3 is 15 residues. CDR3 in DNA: TGTGCCAGCAGCTTAGCCCGGGAACAACCCTACGAGCAGTACTTC. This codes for CASSLAREQPYEQYF.

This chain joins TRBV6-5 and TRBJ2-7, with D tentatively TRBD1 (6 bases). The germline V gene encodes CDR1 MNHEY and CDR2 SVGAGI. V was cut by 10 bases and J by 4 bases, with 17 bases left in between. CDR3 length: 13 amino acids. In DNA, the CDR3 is TGTGCCATTGCCGGGACATCGGATTACGAGCAGTACTTC. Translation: CAIAGTSDYEQYF.

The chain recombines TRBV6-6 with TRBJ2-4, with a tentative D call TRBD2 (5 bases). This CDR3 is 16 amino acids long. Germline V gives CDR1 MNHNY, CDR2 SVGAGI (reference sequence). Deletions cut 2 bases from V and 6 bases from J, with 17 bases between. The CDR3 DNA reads TGTGCCAGCAGTTACAGGATGCCGGGGATGGGAAACATTCAGTACTTC. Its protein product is CASSYRMPGMGNIQYF.

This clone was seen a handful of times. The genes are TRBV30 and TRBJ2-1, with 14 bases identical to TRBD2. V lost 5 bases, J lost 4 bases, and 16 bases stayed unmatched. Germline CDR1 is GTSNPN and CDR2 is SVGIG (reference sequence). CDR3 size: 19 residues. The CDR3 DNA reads TGTGCCTGGTTCCTCCCCGGGACTAGCGGGAGAGAGCCATACAATGAGCAGTTCTTC. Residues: CAWFLPGTSGREPYNEQFF.

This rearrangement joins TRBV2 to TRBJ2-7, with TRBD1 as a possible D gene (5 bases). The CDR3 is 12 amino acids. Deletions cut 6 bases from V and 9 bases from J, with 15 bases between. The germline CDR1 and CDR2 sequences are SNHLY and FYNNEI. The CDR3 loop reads CASSLQAPGQYF. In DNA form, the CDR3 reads TGTGCCAGCAGCCTACAGGCCCCCGGGCAGTACTTC.

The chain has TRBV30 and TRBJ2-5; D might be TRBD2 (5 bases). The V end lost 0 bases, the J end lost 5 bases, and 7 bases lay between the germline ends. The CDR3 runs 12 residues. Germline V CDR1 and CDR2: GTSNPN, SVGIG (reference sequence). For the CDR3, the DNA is TGTGCCTGGAGTGTAGGCGGGGAGACCCAGTACTTC. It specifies CAWSVGGETQYF.

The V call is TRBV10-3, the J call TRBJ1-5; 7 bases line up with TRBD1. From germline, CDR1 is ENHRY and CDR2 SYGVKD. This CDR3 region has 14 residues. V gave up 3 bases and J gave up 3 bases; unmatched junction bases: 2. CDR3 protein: CAISDEGANQPQHF. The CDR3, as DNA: TGTGCCATCAGTGACGAGGGGGCCAATCAGCCCCAGCATTTT.

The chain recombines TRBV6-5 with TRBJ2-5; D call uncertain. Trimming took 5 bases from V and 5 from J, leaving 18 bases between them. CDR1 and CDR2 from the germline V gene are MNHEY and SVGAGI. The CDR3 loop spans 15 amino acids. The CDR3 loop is CASSRVLGQVETQYF. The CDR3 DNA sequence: TGTGCCAGCAGTCGAGTGCTAGGCCAAGTGGAGACCCAGTACTTC.

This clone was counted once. CDR3 sequence reads: CASSARGRALGEQYF. CDR3 DNA: TGTGCCAGCAGCGCCAGGGGGCGCGCCCTGGGCGAGCAGTACTTC. The J gene is TRBJ2-7, the V gene TRBV9; 8 positions match TRBD1. Trimming removed 3 bases from V and 6 bases from J; junction bases left unmatched: 11. CDR1 and CDR2 (germline): SGDLS, YYNGEE. The CDR3 totals 15 residues.

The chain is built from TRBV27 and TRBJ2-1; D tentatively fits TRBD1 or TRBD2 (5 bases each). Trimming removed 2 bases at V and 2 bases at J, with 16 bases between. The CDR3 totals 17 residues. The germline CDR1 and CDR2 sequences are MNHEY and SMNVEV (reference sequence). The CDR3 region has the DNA TGTGCCAGCAGTTTAACCTCCGGGACCCAACCCTACAATGAGCAGTTCTTC. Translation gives CASSLTSGTQPYNEQFF.